The 7 T cell receptor beta chains presented below share a single source sample, sequenced in a study of shared clonotypes between healthy human individuals (dated by TCRdb to about 2020). Libraries were made using the immunoSEQ multiplex PCR assay. TCRdb stores this immuneACCESS table with in-frame sequences only. Part of the clones is absent; in the studies checked, under half of the shortfall reflects unresolved V genes, and no reason is known for the rest. The sample table records about 1.5 million clones; 95% to 99% of these occur just once. Around 0.47% of the sample is in the top ten clones. The sequenced sample was naive CD4+ T cells sorted from blood. The intended sense of this specimen's cell subset or site label: CD45RA+ positively selected. The receptors come from a man aged 25-45 years in good health.

This clone came up once. The V and J genes are TRBV5-1 and TRBJ1-4, with a possible D match to TRBD1 (5 bases). This CDR3 has 16 amino acids. V shed 0 bases and J shed 5 bases, with 14 bases lying between them. CDR1 is SGHRS, CDR2 YFSETQ, per germline. The CDR3 region has the DNA TGCGCCAGCAGCTTGGGAAGGACAAACGAAAATGAAAAACTGTTTTTT. Residues: CASSLGRTNENEKLFF. The complete variable domain, with remaining parts taken from reference TRBV5-1 and TRBJ1-4, reads KAGVTQTPRYLIKTRGQQVTLSCSPISGHRSVSWYQQTPGQGLQFLFEYFSETQRNKGNFPGRFSGRQFSNSRSEMNVSTLELGDSALYLCASSLGRTNENEKLFFGSGTQLSVL.

The chain couples TRBV4-1 to TRBJ2-1; D uncertain. Trimming stripped 1 base from V and 5 bases from J, with 12 bases between. Germline V gene sequence: CDR1 MGHRA, CDR2 YSYEKL. The CDR3 covers 15 residues. CDR3 in amino acids: CASSQGVRLNNEQFF. The DNA of the CDR3 is TGCGCCAGCAGCCAAGGGGTCCGGCTCAACAATGAGCAGTTCTTC.

V usage is TRBV29-1 and J usage is TRBJ2-1, with D perhaps matching TRBD1 or TRBD2 (6 bases each). The V gene's germline CDR1 is SQVTM and CDR2 ANQGSEA. V gave up 8 bases and J gave up 13 bases, with 18 bases separating them. The CDR3 totals 11 residues. The CDR3 loop reads CSWRGGNLQFF. The CDR3 DNA is TGCAGCTGGCGAGGGGGGAACCTACAGTTCTTC.

With regard to this clone: This sample includes further DNA sequences coding for the same CDR3. The chain joins TRBV5-5 to TRBJ2-2; D not certain. This CDR3 is 13 amino acids long. Per the germline V gene, CDR1 is SGHKS and CDR2 is YYEKEE (reference sequence). With 0 bases removed from V and 1 base from J, the gap between germline ends came to 1 base. CDR3 nucleotides: TGTGCCAGCAGCTTGGTGAACACCGGGGAGCTGTTTTTT. It yields the protein CASSLVNTGELFF.

This rearrangement joins TRBV28 to TRBJ2-5; TRBD1 matches at 8 bases. V lost 3 bases to trimming and J lost 4 bases; unmatched junction nucleotides: 1. Per germline, CDR1 MDHEN and CDR2 SYDVKM. The CDR3 is made up of 13 amino acids. CDR3 region: CASSFGTGETQYF. The CDR3, as DNA: TGTGCCAGCAGTTTCGGGACAGGAGAGACCCAGTACTTC.

V and J are TRBV5-6 and TRBJ2-7; no reliable D call. CDR1 is SGHDT, CDR2 YYEEEE, per germline. CDR3 size: 12 residues. Between the trimmed V and J ends, which lost 0 bases and 6 bases, there was a span of 7 bases. The CDR3 DNA follows: TGTGCCAGCAGCTTGGTAGCCTCCGAGCAGTACTTC. Its translation is CASSLVASEQYF.

The sample holds one count of this clone. The V gene is TRBV6-6, the J gene TRBJ2-2, with D maybe TRBD1 (5 bases). Germline V gene sequence: CDR1 MNHNY, CDR2 SVGAGI (reference sequence). The CDR3 consists of 15 residues. Trimming shortened V by 5 bases and J by 5 bases, and 15 bases separated the two germline ends. The CDR3 region has the DNA TGTGCCAGCAGTCAAACAGGTGGCACGACCGGGGAGCTGTTTTTT. Amino acid sequence: CASSQTGGTTGELFF.